A single sample is the source of the 9 T cell receptor beta chains below, sequenced in a study of persistence of HIV-infected CD4 T cells. The immunoSEQ assay was version 4, run in survey mode. Only in-frame clones appear in the TCRdb table, and some are missing; sequencing was by immunoSEQ multiplex PCR. The data contain just under 65,000 clones, 65% to 80% of them seen just once; the ten biggest clones take up approximately 1.7%. The stimulus was an HIV-1 Gag 15-mer peptide pool, around 1.1 ug/peptide/mL. Sorted nonresponding memory CD4+ T cells were CD40L-negative, CD69-negative, CD45RO-high. These TCRs' antigens remain unknown. This specimen was CD4+ T cells sorted from PBMCs after approximately 19-hour stimulation, taken from a patient who received antiretroviral therapy. These TCRs come from an adult man with HIV who was CMV-seropositive.

The chain recombines TRBV2 with TRBJ1-3; TRBD1 might be the D (5 bases). V lost 6 bases and J lost 5, with 14 bases in between. The CDR3 totals 14 residues. Germline CDR1 SNHLY, CDR2 FYNNEI. CDR3 sequence: CASSTDRGRNTIYF. For the CDR3, the DNA is TGTGCCAGCAGCACGGACCGGGGCAGAAACACCATATATTTT.

The rearrangement links TRBV19 to TRBJ1-5; the match to TRBD1 covers 7 bases. CDR1 is LNHDA and CDR2 is SQIVND in the germline V gene (reference sequence). V dropped 3 bases and J dropped 2; count of bases not matched to a gene: 4. This CDR3 is 15 amino acids long. DNA for the CDR3: TGTGCCAGTAGTATCGGGACAGATGGCAATCAGCCCCAGCATTTT. As protein: CASSIGTDGNQPQHF.

The genes are TRBV18 and TRBJ1-2; 12 bases are a match to TRBD1. Trimming at V came to 1 base and at J to 13 bases, leaving 4 bases not matched to a gene. Germline CDR1 KGHSH, CDR2 LQKENI. This CDR3 comprises 13 residues. The CDR3 sequence: CASSPRGQGAPTF. In DNA form, the CDR3 reads TGTGCCAGCTCACCACGGGGACAGGGGGCGCCCACCTTC.

V gene TRBV6-5 combines with J gene TRBJ1-6, with D possibly being TRBD1 (6 bases). V gave up 8 bases and J gave up 7 bases, with 18 bases separating them. The germline V gene has CDR1 MNHEY and CDR2 SVGAGI. The CDR3 is made up of 15 amino acids. The CDR3 protein is CASRAGDRLNSPLHF. CDR3 sequence (DNA): TGTGCCAGCCGAGCAGGGGACCGGCTCAATTCACCCCTCCACTTT.

The genes are TRBV27 and TRBJ2-2; 11 bases line up with TRBD2. This CDR3 is built from 17 residues. The junction had 3 bases not matched to a gene; V was cut back by 3 bases and J by 0 bases. Germline CDR1 reads MNHEY; CDR2 reads SMNVEV (reference sequence). CDR3 residues: CASSFRLAGTNTGELFF. In DNA form, the CDR3 reads TGTGCCAGCAGTTTCCGACTAGCGGGAACGAACACCGGGGAGCTGTTTTTT.

V and J are TRBV6-5 and TRBJ2-2; TRBD1 matches 7 bases. Germline CDR1 MNHEY, CDR2 SVGAGI. The CDR3 runs 14 residues. J was trimmed by 0 bases and V by 6 bases; bases with no gene match: 1. The DNA of the CDR3 is TGTGCCAGCAGAACAGGGGCGAACACCGGGGAGCTGTTTTTT. Protein product: CASRTGANTGELFF.

The chain couples TRBV10-2 to TRBJ2-5; D is perhaps TRBD2 (6 bases). The CDR3 length is 13 residues. The germline V gene encodes CDR1 WSHSY and CDR2 SAAADI. V shed 2 bases and J shed 4 bases, with 8 bases lying between them. This chain's CDR3 is CASSEGGRETQYF. The CDR3 DNA follows: TGCGCCAGCAGTGAGGGGGGGAGAGAGACCCAGTACTTC.

The rearrangement uses TRBV7-9 and TRBJ1-2, with D hard to call. The germline CDR1 and CDR2 sequences are SEHNR and FQNEAQ (reference sequence). The ends were cut back, 0 bases at V and 5 bases at J, with 4 bases in the middle. The CDR3 extends over 12 amino acids. CDR3 loop: CASSLAGYGYTF. In DNA, the CDR3 is TGTGCCAGCAGCTTAGCAGGATATGGCTACACCTTC.

This clone was recorded once. The chain has TRBV7-8 and TRBJ2-7; TRBD2 matches 10 bases. Germline CDR1 and CDR2: SGHVS and FQNEAQ. The CDR3 length is 14 residues. Trimming removed 6 bases from V and 3 bases from J; junction bases left unmatched: 5. The CDR3 DNA sequence: TGTGCCAGCAGGCCTGCTAGCGGGGGCTACGAGCAGTACTTC. The encoded protein is CASRPASGGYEQYF. The variable domain in full, completed from reference TRBV7-8 and TRBJ2-7, reads GAGVSQSPRYKVAKRGQDVALRCDPISGHVSLFWYQQALGQGPEFLTYFQNEAQLDKSGLPSDRFFAERPEGSVSTLKIQRTQQEDSAVYLCASRPASGGYEQYFGPGTRLTVT.